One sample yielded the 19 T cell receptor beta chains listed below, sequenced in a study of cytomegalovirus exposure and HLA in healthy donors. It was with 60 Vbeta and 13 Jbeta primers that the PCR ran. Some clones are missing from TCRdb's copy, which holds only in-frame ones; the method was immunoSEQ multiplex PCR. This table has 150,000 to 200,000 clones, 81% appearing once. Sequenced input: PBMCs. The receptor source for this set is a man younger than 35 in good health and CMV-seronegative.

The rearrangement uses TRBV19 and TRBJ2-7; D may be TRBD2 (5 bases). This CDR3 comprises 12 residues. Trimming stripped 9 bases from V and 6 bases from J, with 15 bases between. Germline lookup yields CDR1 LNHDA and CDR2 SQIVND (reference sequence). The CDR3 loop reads CASSGLSLEQYF. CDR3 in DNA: TGTGCCAGCTCCGGACTCTCCCTCGAGCAGTACTTC.

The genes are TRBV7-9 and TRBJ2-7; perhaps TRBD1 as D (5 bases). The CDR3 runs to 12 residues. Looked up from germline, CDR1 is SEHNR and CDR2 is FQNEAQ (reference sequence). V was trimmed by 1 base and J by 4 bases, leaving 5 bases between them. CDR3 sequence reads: CASSLGQYEQYF. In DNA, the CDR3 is TGTGCCAGCAGCTTAGGACAGTACGAGCAGTACTTC.

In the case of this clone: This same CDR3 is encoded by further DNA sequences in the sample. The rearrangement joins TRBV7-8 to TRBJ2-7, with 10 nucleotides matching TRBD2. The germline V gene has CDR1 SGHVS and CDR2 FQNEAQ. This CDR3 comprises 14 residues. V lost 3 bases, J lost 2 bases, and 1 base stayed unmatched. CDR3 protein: CASSFSGGAYEQYF. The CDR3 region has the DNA TGTGCCAGCAGCTTCAGCGGGGGGGCCTACGAGCAGTACTTC.

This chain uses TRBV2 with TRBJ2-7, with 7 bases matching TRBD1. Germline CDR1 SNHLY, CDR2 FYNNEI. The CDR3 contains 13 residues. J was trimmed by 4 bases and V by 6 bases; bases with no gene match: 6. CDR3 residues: CASRNRGEYEQYF. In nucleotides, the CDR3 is TGTGCCAGCAGAAACAGGGGAGAATACGAGCAGTACTTC.

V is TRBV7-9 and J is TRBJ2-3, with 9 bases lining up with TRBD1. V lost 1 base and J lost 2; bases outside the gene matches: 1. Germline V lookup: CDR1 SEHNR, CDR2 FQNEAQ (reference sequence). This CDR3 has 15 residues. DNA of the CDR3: TGTGCCAGCAGCTTAGGGGACAGGGACACAGATACGCAGTATTTT. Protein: CASSLGDRDTDTQYF.

The DNA of the CDR3 is TGTGCCAGCAGCCTGGACAGGGGTGGGGAGACCCAGTACTTC. Amino acids: CASSLDRGGETQYF. V gene TRBV7-2 combines with J gene TRBJ2-5, with 9 bases identical to TRBD1. After removal of 5 bases from V and 5 bases from J, the junction contained 6 bases not matched to a gene. The CDR3 has 14 amino acids. Germline V lookup: CDR1 SGHTA, CDR2 FQGNSA. Drawing the rest from reference TRBV7-2 and TRBJ2-5, the complete variable domain is GAGVSQSPSNKVTEKGKDVELRCDPISGHTALYWYRQSLGQGLEFLIYFQGNSAPDKSGLPSDRFSAERTGGSVSTLTIQRTQQEDSAVYLCASSLDRGGETQYFGPGTRLLVL.

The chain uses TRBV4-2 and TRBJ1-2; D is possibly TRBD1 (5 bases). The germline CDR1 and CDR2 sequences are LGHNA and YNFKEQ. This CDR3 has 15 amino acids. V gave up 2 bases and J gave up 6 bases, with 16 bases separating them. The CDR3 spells CASSQYLGGTDGYTF. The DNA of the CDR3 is TGTGCCAGCAGCCAATACCTTGGGGGGACGGATGGCTACACCTTC.

The CDR3 DNA reads TGTGCCAGCAGCTTAGAACCGGGACAGGGTATCCACGAGCAGTACTTC. Translated, it gives CASSLEPGQGIHEQYF. The chain has TRBV7-6 and TRBJ2-7; 9 nucleotides match TRBD1. Germline CDR1 reads SGHVS; CDR2 reads FNYEAQ. This CDR3 is built from 16 residues. The ends lost 1 base at V and 5 bases at J; junction bases unmatched: 9.

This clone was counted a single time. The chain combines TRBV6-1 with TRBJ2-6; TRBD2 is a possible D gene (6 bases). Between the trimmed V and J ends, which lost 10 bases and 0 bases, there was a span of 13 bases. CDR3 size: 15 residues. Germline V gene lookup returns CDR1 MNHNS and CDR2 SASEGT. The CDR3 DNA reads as TGTGCCACTATCTCGGGAGCCTCTGGGGCCAACGTCCTGACTTTC. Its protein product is CATISGASGANVLTF.

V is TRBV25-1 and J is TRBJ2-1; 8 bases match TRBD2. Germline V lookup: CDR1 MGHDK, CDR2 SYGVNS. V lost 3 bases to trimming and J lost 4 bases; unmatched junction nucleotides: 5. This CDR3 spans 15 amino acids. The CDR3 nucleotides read TGTGCCAGCAGTGACGGGGGGGGCGGGTACAATGAGCAGTTCTTC. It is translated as CASSDGGGGYNEQFF. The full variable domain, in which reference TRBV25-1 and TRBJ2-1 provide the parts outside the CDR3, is EADIYQTPRYLVIGTGKKITLECSQTMGHDKMYWYQQDPGMELHLIHYSYGVNSTEKGDLSSESTVSRIRTEHFPLTLESARPSHTSQYLCASSDGGGGYNEQFFGPGTRLTVL.

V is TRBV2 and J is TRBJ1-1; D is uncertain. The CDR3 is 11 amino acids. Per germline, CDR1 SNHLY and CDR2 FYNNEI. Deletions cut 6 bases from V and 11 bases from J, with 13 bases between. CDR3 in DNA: TGTGCCAGCAGGGAGGGATCCGTCGCTTTCTTT. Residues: CASREGSVAFF.

The CDR3 nucleotides read TGCGCCAGCAGCGACAACTACGAGCAGTACTTC. Amino acid sequence: CASSDNYEQYF. The chain is built from TRBV5-1 and TRBJ2-7; unclear D gene. V dropped 4 bases and J dropped 3 bases, with 5 bases sitting between them. The CDR3 sequence is 11 residues long. Per germline, CDR1 SGHRS and CDR2 YFSETQ. The entire variable domain, with the rest obtained from reference TRBV5-1 and TRBJ2-7, is as follows: KAGVTQTPRYLIKTRGQQVTLSCSPISGHRSVSWYQQTPGQGLQFLFEYFSETQRNKGNFPGRFSGRQFSNSRSEMNVSTLELGDSALYLCASSDNYEQYFGPGTRLTVT.

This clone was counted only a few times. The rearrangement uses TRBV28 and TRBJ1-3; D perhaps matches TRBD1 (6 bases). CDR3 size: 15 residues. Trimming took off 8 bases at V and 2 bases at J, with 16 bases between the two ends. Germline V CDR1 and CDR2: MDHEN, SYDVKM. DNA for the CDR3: TGTGCCAGCGCCCAGTTGTCAGGGGCTGGAAACACCATATATTTT. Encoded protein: CASAQLSGAGNTIYF.

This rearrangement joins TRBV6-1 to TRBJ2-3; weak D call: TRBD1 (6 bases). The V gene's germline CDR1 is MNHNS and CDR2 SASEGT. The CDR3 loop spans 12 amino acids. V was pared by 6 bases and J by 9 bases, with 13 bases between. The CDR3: CASRFSGGTQYF. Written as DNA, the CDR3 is TGTGCCAGCAGATTTTCTGGGGGCACGCAGTATTTT.

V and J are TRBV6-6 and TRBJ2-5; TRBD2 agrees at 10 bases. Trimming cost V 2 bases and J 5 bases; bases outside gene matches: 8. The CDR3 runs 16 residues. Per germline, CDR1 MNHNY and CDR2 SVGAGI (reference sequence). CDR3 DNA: TGTGCCAGCAGTTACGGATCTAGCGGGAGTTATGAGACCCAGTACTTC. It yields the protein CASSYGSSGSYETQYF.

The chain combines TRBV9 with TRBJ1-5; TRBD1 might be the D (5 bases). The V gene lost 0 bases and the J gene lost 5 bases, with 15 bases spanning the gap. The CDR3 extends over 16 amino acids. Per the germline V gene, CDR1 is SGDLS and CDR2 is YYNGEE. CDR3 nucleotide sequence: TGTGCCAGCAGCGTAGGGGGGGGTCTGCACGATCAGCCCCAGCATTTT. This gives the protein CASSVGGGLHDQPQHF. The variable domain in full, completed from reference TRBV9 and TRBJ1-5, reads DSGVTQTPKHLITATGQRVTLRCSPRSGDLSVYWYQQSLDQGLQFLIQYYNGEERAKGNILERFSAQQFPDLHSELNLSSLELGDSALYFCASSVGGGLHDQPQHFGDGTRLSIL.

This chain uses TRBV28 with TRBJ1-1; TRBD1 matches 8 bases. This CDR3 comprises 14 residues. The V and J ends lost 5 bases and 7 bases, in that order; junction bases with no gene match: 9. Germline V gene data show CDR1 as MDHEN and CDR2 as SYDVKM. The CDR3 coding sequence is TGTGCCAGCAGTCCCTTGGACAGGGAGAGTGAAGCTTTCTTT. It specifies CASSPLDRESEAFF.

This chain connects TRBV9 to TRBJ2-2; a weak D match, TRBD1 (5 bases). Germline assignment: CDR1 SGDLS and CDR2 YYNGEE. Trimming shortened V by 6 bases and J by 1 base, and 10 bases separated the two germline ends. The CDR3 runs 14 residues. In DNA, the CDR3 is TGTGCCAGCAACCAGGACAAGAACACCGGGGAGCTGTTTTTT. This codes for CASNQDKNTGELFF.

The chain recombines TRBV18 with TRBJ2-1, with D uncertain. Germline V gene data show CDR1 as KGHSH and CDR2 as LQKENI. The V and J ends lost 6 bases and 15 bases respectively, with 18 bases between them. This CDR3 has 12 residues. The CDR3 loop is CASSPARRPRFF. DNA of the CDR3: TGTGCCAGCTCCCCGGCGAGGCGTCCACGGTTCTTC.